This entry lists 6 T cell receptor beta chains sequenced from one sample in a study of cytomegalovirus exposure and HLA in healthy donors. In the PCR, 60 Vbeta and 13 Jbeta primers were used. The assay was immunoSEQ multiplex PCR, and TCRdb's table has in-frame clones only and misses some. The sample has 150,000 to 160,000 clones; about 85% are singletons. The sequenced material came from PBMCs. The receptors here all came from a woman in her late teens or twenties in good health and CMV-seronegative.

The chain links TRBV9 to TRBJ1-6, with TRBD1 matching over 9 bases. The CDR3 consists of 15 residues. CDR1 is SGDLS and CDR2 is YYNGEE in the germline V gene. V gave up 4 bases and J gave up 8 bases; unmatched junction bases: 7. The CDR3 is CASSKRTGEDSPLHF. CDR3 sequence (DNA): TGTGCCAGCAGCAAACGGACAGGGGAAGATTCACCCCTCCACTTT.

V is TRBV28 and J is TRBJ2-1, with D possibly being TRBD2 (6 bases). Germline CDR1 MDHEN, CDR2 SYDVKM. Trimming removed 4 bases from V and 16 bases from J, with 23 bases in between. This CDR3 is built from 14 residues. In DNA form, the CDR3 reads TGTGCCAGCAGTTCGCCCGGGGACTCTCCCGGGGCCTTCTTC. Translating gives CASSSPGDSPGAFF. The full variable domain, its missing parts supplied by reference TRBV28 and TRBJ2-1, is DVKVTQSSRYLVKRTGEKVFLECVQDMDHENMFWYRQDPGLGLRLIYFSYDVKMKEKGDIPEGYSVSREKKERFSLILESASTNQTSMYLCASSSPGDSPGAFFGPGTRLTVL.

V gene TRBV5-1 combines with J gene TRBJ1-4; D ambiguous. Per the germline V gene, CDR1 is SGHRS and CDR2 is YFSETQ. Trimming took off 4 bases at V and 3 bases at J, with 10 bases between the two ends. There are 14 residues in the CDR3. For the CDR3, the DNA is TGCGCCAGCAGCGACCGGGTCCCTAATGAAAAACTGTTTTTT. The encoded protein is CASSDRVPNEKLFF.

This chain uses TRBV19 with TRBJ2-7; 7 bases agree with TRBD1. Trimming removed 5 bases from V and 3 bases from J; junction bases left unmatched: 13. The CDR3 has 16 residues. The germline V gene has CDR1 LNHDA and CDR2 SQIVND (reference sequence). CDR3: CASSSPPGGRGYEQYF. For the CDR3, the DNA is TGTGCCAGTAGTTCCCCCCCAGGGGGAAGGGGCTACGAGCAGTACTTC.

This chain joins TRBV5-4 and TRBJ2-5; 8 nucleotides match TRBD1. This CDR3 contains 16 residues. Germline V gene data show CDR1 as SGHNT and CDR2 as YYREEE (reference sequence). J gave up 5 bases and V 4 bases, and 13 bases lay outside the gene matches. The CDR3 sequence is CASSPGGQAAIETQYF. In nucleotides, the CDR3 is TGTGCCAGCAGCCCCGGGGGACAGGCGGCTATCGAGACCCAGTACTTC. The variable domain in full, with the rest retrieved from reference TRBV5-4 and TRBJ2-5, is ETGVTQSPTHLIKTRGQQVTLRCSSQSGHNTVSWYQQALGQGPQFIFQYYREEENGRGNFPPRFSGLQFPNYSSELNVNALELDDSALYLCASSPGGQAAIETQYFGPGTRLLVL.

Written as DNA, the CDR3 is TGTGCCAGCAGCTATGACGGAGGGACCGGGGAGCTGTTTTTT. Its protein product is CASSYDGGTGELFF. V gene TRBV6-6 combines with J gene TRBJ2-2, with D tentatively TRBD2 (6 bases). V was cut by 6 bases and J by 5 bases, with 13 bases left in between. From germline, CDR1 is MNHNY and CDR2 SVGAGI (reference sequence). This CDR3 comprises 14 residues.